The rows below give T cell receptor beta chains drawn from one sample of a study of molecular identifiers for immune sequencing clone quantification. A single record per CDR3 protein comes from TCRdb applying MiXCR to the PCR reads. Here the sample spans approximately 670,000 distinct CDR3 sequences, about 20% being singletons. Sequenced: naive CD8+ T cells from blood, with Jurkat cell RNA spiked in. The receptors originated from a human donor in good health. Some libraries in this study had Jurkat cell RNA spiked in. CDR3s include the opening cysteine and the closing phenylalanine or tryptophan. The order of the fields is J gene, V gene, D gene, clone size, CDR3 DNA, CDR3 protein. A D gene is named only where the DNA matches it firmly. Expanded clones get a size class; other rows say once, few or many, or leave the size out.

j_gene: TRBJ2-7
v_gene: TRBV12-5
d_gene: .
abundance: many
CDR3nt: TGTGCTAGTGGGACGACGGAGTCCTACGAGCAGTACTTC
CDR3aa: CASGTTESYEQYF

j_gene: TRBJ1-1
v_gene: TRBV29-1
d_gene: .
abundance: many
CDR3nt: TGCAGCGCCGACTGGGGAGGGGTGAACACTGAAGCTTTCTTT
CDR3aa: CSADWGGVNTEAFF

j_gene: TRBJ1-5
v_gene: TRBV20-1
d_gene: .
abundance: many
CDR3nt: TGCAGTGCTAGAAACAGACTGGGCACCTATAGCAATCAGCCCCAGCATTTT
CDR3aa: CSARNRLGTYSNQPQHF

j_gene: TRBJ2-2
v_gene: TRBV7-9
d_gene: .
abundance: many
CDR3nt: TGTGCCAGCAGCTTCGTCCCGGGTGACACCGGGGAGCTGTTTTTT
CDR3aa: CASSFVPGDTGELFF

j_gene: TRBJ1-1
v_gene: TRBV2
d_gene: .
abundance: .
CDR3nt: TGTGCCAGCAGTGAATTTGGCCCGAACACTGAAGCTTTCTTT
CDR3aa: CASSEFGPNTEAFF

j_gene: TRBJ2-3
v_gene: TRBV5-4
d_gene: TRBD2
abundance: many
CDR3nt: TGTGCCAGCAGCTCCCCGGCAGCGGGGGTAGCAGATACGCAGTATTTT
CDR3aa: CASSSPAAGVADTQYF

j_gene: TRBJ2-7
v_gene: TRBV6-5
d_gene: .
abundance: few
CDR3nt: TGTGCCAGCAGCCCGGGGGCGGGATATCCCTACGAGCAGTACTTC
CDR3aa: CASSPGAGYPYEQYF

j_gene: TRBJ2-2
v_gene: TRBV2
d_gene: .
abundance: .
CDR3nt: TGTGCCAGCAGTGAAGCTTCGTACAGCCCAGTGACCGGGGAGCTGTTTTTT
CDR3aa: CASSEASYSPVTGELFF

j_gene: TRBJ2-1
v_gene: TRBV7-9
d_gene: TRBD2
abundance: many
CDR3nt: TGTGCCAGCAGCCCGGGACTAGCGTCCAATGAGCAGTTCTTC
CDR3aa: CASSPGLASNEQFF

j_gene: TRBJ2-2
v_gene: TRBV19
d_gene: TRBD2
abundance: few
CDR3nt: TGTGCCAGTATGCCACTAGCGGGAGTATTTCGGGAGCTGTTTTTT
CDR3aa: CASMPLAGVFRELFF

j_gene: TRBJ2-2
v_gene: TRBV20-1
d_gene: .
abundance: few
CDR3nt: TGCAGTGCCCCCGCGGGGTTCACCGGGGAGCTGTTTTTT
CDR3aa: CSAPAGFTGELFF

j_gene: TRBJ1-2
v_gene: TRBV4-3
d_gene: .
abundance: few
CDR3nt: TGCGCCAGCAGCCAAGAAAGCTGGGACTATGGCTACACCTTC
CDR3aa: CASSQESWDYGYTF

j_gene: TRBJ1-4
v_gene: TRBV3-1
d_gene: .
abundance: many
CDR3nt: TGTGCCAGCAGCCCCTGGGAAGGAACTAATGAAAAACTGTTTTTT
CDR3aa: CASSPWEGTNEKLFF

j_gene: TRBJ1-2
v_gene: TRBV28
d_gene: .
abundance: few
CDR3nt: TGTGCCAGCAGGCTTCTACCCAAGACACCTTATGGCTACACCTTC
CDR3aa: CASRLLPKTPYGYTF

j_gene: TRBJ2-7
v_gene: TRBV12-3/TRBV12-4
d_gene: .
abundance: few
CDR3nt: TGTGCCAGCAGTTCGCCGGGGACCGAGCAGTACTTC
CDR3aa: CASSSPGTEQYF